The clone carrying this T cell receptor beta chain was observed a handful of times. In the authors' workflow: Scientists estimated how many nucleated cells there were by amplifying reference gene primers. TCRdb's copy holds only in-frame clones and misses some; the assay was immunoSEQ multiplex PCR. V and J calls and clone size follow that table, whereas D and trimming were derived from the DNA. The table lists 300,000 or so clones, around 86% of them singletons. This entry comes from a study of blood T cell repertoires in COVID-19. Across the whole study: Samples of COVID-19 (acute and convalescent) were obtained from the United States, Italy and Spain. In each case, the material was cDNA or gDNA derived from T cells, B-cell-depleted T cells, or PBMCs.

The CDR3 consists of 15 residues. J gave up 7 bases and V 4 bases, and 9 bases lay outside the gene matches. Germline V gives CDR1 KGHDR, CDR2 SFDVKD. The sample was peripheral blood. This chain joins TRBV24-1 and TRBJ1-2, with 9 nucleotides matching TRBD1. The receptor's source is a man in his fifties with active or convalescent COVID-19. CDR3 amino acids: CATSDSGQGTSGYTF. The DNA for the CDR3 is TGTGCCACCAGTGACTCGGGACAGGGAACAAGTGGCTACACCTTC.